These 18 T cell receptor beta chains were sequenced from one sample in a study of T-cell memory formation after mild COVID-19. TCRdb independently ran MiXCR on the 5' RACE reads; one entry per CDR3 protein. This sample has some 120,000 distinct CDR3 sequences, with more than 15% found just once. Sequencing used PBMCs or a T cell subset sorted from them (not recorded which). The receptor source for this set is an adult woman who had mild COVID-19 (a few samples of this study predate the infection). Cell type and time point are not known.

This chain links TRBV27 with TRBJ2-7, with D possibly matching TRBD1 (6 bases). Germline assignment: CDR1 MNHEY and CDR2 SMNVEV (reference sequence). Trimming took off 0 bases at V and 7 bases at J, with 13 bases between the two ends. The CDR3 has 14 residues. This CDR3 is CASSLSAGAEEQYF. The CDR3 coding sequence is TGTGCCAGCAGTTTATCGGCAGGGGCGGAGGAGCAGTACTTC.

This clonotype was found a few times. The V call is TRBV20-1, the J call TRBJ1-2; no firm D call. The germline V gene has CDR1 DFQATT and CDR2 SNEGSKA (reference sequence). The V and J ends lost 6 bases and 1 base respectively, with 12 bases between them. This CDR3 contains 13 residues. The CDR3 reads CSAPMGVNYGYTF. The DNA for the CDR3 is TGCAGTGCCCCAATGGGTGTTAACTATGGCTACACCTTC.

The rearrangement uses TRBV16 and TRBJ2-4; D possibly corresponds to TRBD1 (5 bases). This CDR3 has 17 amino acids. The ends were cut back, 3 bases at V and 7 bases at J, with 22 bases in the middle. Germline CDR1 and CDR2: KGHSY and FQNENV. The CDR3 loop reads CASSHPGQGGAANIQYF. In DNA, the CDR3 is TGTGCCAGCAGCCACCCCGGCCAGGGTGGGGCTGCGAACATTCAGTACTTC. Based on the CDR3 plus reference TRBV16 and TRBJ2-4, the full variable domain is GEEVAQTPKHLVRGEGQKAKLYCAPIKGHSYVFWYQQVLKNEFKFLISFQNENVFDETGMPKERFSAKCLPNSPCSLEIQATKLEDSAVYFCASSHPGQGGAANIQYFGAGTRLSVL.

This rearrangement joins TRBV9 to TRBJ2-2; D remains ambiguous. V was cut by 0 bases and J by 2 bases, with 8 bases left in between. CDR1 and CDR2 from the germline V gene are SGDLS and YYNGEE. The CDR3 covers 15 residues. CDR3: CASSVVSVNTGELFF. CDR3 DNA: TGTGCCAGCAGCGTAGTTTCAGTCAACACCGGGGAGCTGTTTTTT.

The rearrangement links TRBV15 to TRBJ2-7; D not certain. V dropped 5 bases and J dropped 7 bases, with 9 bases sitting between them. Germline V gene sequence: CDR1 LNHNV, CDR2 YYDKDF (reference sequence). CDR3 length: 11 residues. Here the CDR3 reads CATSGDVEQYF. The CDR3 nucleotides are TGTGCCACCAGCGGTGACGTGGAGCAGTACTTC.

The chain couples TRBV2 to TRBJ2-1; D gene unclear. CDR3 size: 14 residues. Germline loops: CDR1 SNHLY, CDR2 FYNNEI. V gave up 7 bases and J gave up 2 bases, with 12 bases separating them. CDR3 sequence (DNA): TGTGCCAGCATGAAAGAAGGAACCTACAATGAGCAGTTCTTC. This gives the protein CASMKEGTYNEQFF.

This clonotype was counted a few times. This rearrangement joins TRBV4-3 to TRBJ2-5; 12 bases are shared with TRBD1. CDR1 LGHNA and CDR2 YSLEER come from the germline V gene. J gave up 4 bases and V 0 bases, and 6 bases lay outside the gene matches. This CDR3 has 17 amino acids. The chain's CDR3 is CASSQEGTGGFGETQYF. The DNA for the CDR3 is TGCGCCAGCAGCCAAGAGGGGACAGGGGGCTTCGGAGAGACCCAGTACTTC.

The J gene is TRBJ1-2, the V gene TRBV7-9; D is unclear. V shed 1 base and J shed 3 bases, with 9 bases lying between them. Per germline, CDR1 SEHNR and CDR2 FQNEAQ (reference sequence). The CDR3 has 14 amino acids. CDR3 in amino acids: CASSLGATHYGYTF. CDR3 DNA: TGTGCCAGCAGCTTAGGGGCAACTCACTATGGCTACACCTTC.

This clonotype was seen a few times. The rearrangement uses TRBV18 and TRBJ2-7; 7 bases match TRBD1. Germline CDR1 reads KGHSH; CDR2 reads LQKENI. This CDR3 is 13 amino acids long. Trimming at V came to 4 bases and at J to 5 bases, leaving 5 bases not matched to a gene. CDR3 coding DNA: TGTGCCAGCTCACGGGGACAGTACGACGAGCAGTACTTC. Its protein is CASSRGQYDEQYF.

The rearrangement uses TRBV7-2 and TRBJ2-4, with 9 bases fitting TRBD2. CDR3 length: 14 residues. Germline CDR1 SGHTA, CDR2 FQGNSA. V was pared by 7 bases and J by 7 bases, with 8 bases of the junction left unmatched. The CDR3: CASTRSGSSNIQYF. For the CDR3, the DNA is TGTGCCAGCACCCGTAGCGGGAGTTCGAACATTCAGTACTTC.

The rearrangement links TRBV12-3 or TRBV12-4 to TRBJ2-5; possibly TRBD1 or TRBD2 for D (5 bases each). V was trimmed by 2 bases and J by 4 bases, leaving 14 bases between them. The CDR3 runs to 15 residues. CDR3: CASSLLLPGPETQYF. The CDR3 bases are TGTGCCAGCAGTTTACTTTTGCCGGGGCCAGAGACCCAGTACTTC.

This clonotype was detected only a few times. The chain employs TRBV19 and TRBJ2-1, with D perhaps TRBD1 (6 bases). In germline, CDR1 is LNHDA, CDR2 SQIVND (reference sequence). The V gene lost 1 base and the J gene lost 4 bases, with 11 bases spanning the gap. This CDR3 comprises 15 residues. The CDR3 sequence is CASSIVAGAYNEQFF. The CDR3 region has the DNA TGTGCCAGTAGTATAGTGGCAGGGGCGTACAATGAGCAGTTCTTC.

This clonotype has at least ten counts. V and J are TRBV4-1 and TRBJ2-7; D is ambiguous. Germline V gene lookup returns CDR1 MGHRA and CDR2 YSYEKL. The CDR3 spans 12 residues. V was trimmed by 1 base and J by 5 bases, leaving 6 bases between them. The CDR3 bases are TGCGCCAGCAGCCAAGGGGCAGACGAGCAGTACTTC. Translating gives CASSQGADEQYF.

This clonotype has just a few counts. This chain joins TRBV6-6 and TRBJ2-3, with 10 bases that match TRBD2. CDR3 length: 15 amino acids. V shed 7 bases, J shed 6 bases, and the junction held 10 bases outside the gene matches. Germline CDR1 reads MNHNY; CDR2 reads SVGAGI (reference sequence). CDR3 nucleotide sequence: TGTGCCAGCAAGATCCTAGCGGGAGTCAGGGATACGCAGTATTTT. Translating gives CASKILAGVRDTQYF.

There are a few counts of this clonotype. The chain employs TRBV7-2 and TRBJ2-3; 12 nucleotides agree with TRBD2. Germline values: CDR1 SGHTA, CDR2 FQGNSA. The trim removed 3 bases at V and 8 bases at J, leaving 6 bases unmatched. The CDR3 loop spans 15 amino acids. The CDR3 reads CASSFLAGGPGTQYF. The CDR3 nucleotides are TGTGCCAGCAGCTTTCTAGCGGGGGGGCCGGGTACGCAGTATTTT.

The table lists this clonotype with a few counts. V usage is TRBV6-1 and J usage is TRBJ1-1; no clear D. Germline V gives CDR1 MNHNS, CDR2 SASEGT. The CDR3 runs 13 residues. V was trimmed by 4 bases and J by 3 bases, leaving 9 bases between them. The CDR3 sequence is CASSVIADTEAFF. For the CDR3, the DNA is TGTGCCAGCAGTGTTATTGCGGACACTGAAGCTTTCTTT.

This clonotype was observed a handful of times. The genes are TRBV14 and TRBJ1-5; possibly TRBD1 for D (5 bases). This CDR3 is built from 15 residues. Germline-derived CDR1 and CDR2 are SGHDN and FVKESK. V shed 1 base and J shed 2 bases, with 9 bases lying between them. CDR3 bases: TGTGCCAGCAGCCAAGCAGGGAAGGGCAATCAGCCCCAGCATTTT. Amino acids: CASSQAGKGNQPQHF. Supplemented by reference TRBV14 and TRBJ1-5, the full variable domain reads EAGVTQFPSHSVIEKGQTVTLRCDPISGHDNLYWYRRVMGKEIKFLLHFVKESKQDESGMPNNRFLAERTGGTYSTLKVQPAELEDSGVYFCASSQAGKGNQPQHFGDGTRLSIL.

This clonotype was observed a handful of times. The rearrangement joins TRBV7-9 to TRBJ2-3; 13 bases fit TRBD2. Trimming at V came to 5 bases and at J to 5 bases, leaving 4 bases not matched to a gene. Looked up from germline, CDR1 is SEHNR and CDR2 is FQNEAQ (reference sequence). There are 15 residues in the CDR3. The CDR3 region is CASSGLAGEGDTQYF. The CDR3 nucleotides read TGTGCCAGCAGCGGACTAGCGGGAGAAGGAGATACGCAGTATTTT.